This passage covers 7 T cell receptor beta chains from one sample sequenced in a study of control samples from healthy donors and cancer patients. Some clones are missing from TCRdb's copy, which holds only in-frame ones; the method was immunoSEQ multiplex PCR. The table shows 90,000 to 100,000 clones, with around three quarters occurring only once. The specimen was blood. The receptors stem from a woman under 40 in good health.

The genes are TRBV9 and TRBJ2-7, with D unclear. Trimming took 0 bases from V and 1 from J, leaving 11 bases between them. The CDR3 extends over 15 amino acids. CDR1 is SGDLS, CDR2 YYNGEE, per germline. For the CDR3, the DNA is TGTGCCAGCAGCGTAGCTACGTCCACATCCTACGAGCAGTACTTC. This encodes CASSVATSTSYEQYF.

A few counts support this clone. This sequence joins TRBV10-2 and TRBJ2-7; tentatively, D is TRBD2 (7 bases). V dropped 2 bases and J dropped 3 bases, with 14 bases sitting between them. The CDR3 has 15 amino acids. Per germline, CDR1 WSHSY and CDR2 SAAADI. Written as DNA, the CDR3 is TGCGCCAGCAGTGAGACGTTCGGGGGGCTCTACGAGCAGTACTTC. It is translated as CASSETFGGLYEQYF.

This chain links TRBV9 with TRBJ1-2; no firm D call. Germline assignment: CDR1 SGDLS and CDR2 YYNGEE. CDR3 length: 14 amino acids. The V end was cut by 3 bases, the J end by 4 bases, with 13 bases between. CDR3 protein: CASSASILGYGYTF. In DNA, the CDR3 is TGTGCCAGCAGCGCCTCAATCCTCGGCTATGGCTACACCTTC.

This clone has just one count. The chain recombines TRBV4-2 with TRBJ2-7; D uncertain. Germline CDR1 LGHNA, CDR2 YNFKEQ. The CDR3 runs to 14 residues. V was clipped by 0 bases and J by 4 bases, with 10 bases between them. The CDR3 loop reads CASSQERAPYEQYF. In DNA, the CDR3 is TGTGCCAGCAGCCAAGAGCGCGCCCCTTACGAGCAGTACTTC.

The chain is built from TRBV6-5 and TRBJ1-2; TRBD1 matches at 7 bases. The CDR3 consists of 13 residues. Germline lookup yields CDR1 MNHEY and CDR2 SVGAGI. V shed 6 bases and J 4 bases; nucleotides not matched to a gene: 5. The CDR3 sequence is CASRVGQSYGYTF. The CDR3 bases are TGTGCCAGCAGGGTGGGACAGTCCTATGGCTACACCTTC.

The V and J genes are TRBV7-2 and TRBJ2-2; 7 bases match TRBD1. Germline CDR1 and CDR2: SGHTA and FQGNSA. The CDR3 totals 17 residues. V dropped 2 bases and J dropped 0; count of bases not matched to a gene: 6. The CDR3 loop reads CASSLRWQGANTGELFF. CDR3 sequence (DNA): TGTGCCAGCAGCTTAAGGTGGCAGGGGGCGAACACCGGGGAGCTGTTTTTT. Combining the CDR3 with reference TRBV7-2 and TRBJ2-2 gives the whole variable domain GAGVSQSPSNKVTEKGKDVELRCDPISGHTALYWYRQSLGQGLEFLIYFQGNSAPDKSGLPSDRFSAERTGGSVSTLTIQRTQQEDSAVYLCASSLRWQGANTGELFFGEGSRLTVL.

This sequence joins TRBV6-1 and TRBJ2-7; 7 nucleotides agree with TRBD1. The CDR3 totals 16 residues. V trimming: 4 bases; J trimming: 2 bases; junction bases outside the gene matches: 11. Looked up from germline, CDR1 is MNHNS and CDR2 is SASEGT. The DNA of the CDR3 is TGTGCCAGCAGTGGATACCGGGACAGAGTTACCTACGAGCAGTACTTC. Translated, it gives CASSGYRDRVTYEQYF.